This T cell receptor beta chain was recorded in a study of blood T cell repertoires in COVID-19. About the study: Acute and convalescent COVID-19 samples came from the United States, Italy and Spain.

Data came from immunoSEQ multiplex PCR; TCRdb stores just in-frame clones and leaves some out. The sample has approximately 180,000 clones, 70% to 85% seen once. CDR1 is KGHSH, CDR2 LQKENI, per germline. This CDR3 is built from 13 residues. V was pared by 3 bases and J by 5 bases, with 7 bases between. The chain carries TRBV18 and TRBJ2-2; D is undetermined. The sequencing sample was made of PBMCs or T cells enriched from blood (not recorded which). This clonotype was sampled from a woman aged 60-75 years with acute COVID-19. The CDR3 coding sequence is TGTGCCAGCTCACCTTCCAAAACCGGGGAGCTGTTTTTT. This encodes CASSPSKTGELFF.